One and the same sample provided the 27 T cell receptor beta chains below, sequenced in a study of T-cell reconstitution after alpha-beta-depleted transplantation in children. For TCRbeta, the library was prepared with unique molecular identifiers. TCRdb re-called the PCR reads with MiXCR, one entry per CDR3 protein. Among 180,000 or so distinct CDR3 sequences listed, 6.3% were seen once. Sequenced here: PBMCs, sampled before TCRalphabeta/CD19-depleted stem cell transplant. The receptors shown here come from a girl younger than two with combined immunodeficiency, due to receive a stem cell transplant.

This clonotype was found many times. This chain links TRBV6-6 with TRBJ1-5; no clear D. CDR1 MNHNY and CDR2 SVGAGI come from the germline V gene (reference sequence). Deletions cut 2 bases from V and 0 bases from J, with 2 bases between. This CDR3 comprises 13 residues. The CDR3 DNA reads as TGTGCCAGCAGTTACCATAGCAATCAGCCCCAGCATTTT. This sequence encodes CASSYHSNQPQHF.

This clonotype has a count of ten or more. The CDR3 spells CASSFIGQTEAFF. DNA of the CDR3: TGTGCCAGCAGTTTTATCGGCCAAACTGAAGCTTTCTTT. The chain joins TRBV12-3 or TRBV12-4 to TRBJ1-1; D remains ambiguous. With 3 bases removed from V and 5 bases from J, the gap between germline ends came to 10 bases. This CDR3 is built from 13 residues.

This clonotype was recorded at least ten times. The genes are TRBV29-1 and TRBJ2-5, with D perhaps assigned TRBD1 or TRBD2 (5 bases each). Trimming removed 0 bases from V and 0 bases from J, with 14 bases in between. The length of the CDR3 is 16 residues. Germline V CDR1 and CDR2: SQVTM, ANQGSEA. In DNA, the CDR3 is TGCAGCGTTGAAGAGGCAGGGAGTGCGTACCAAGAGACCCAGTACTTC. Translated, it gives CSVEEAGSAYQETQYF.

This clonotype has a count of ten or more. This rearrangement joins TRBV20-1 to TRBJ2-2, with D uncertain. The CDR3 sequence is 13 residues long. V lost 4 bases to trimming and J lost 1 base, with 7 bases between them. CDR1 DFQATT and CDR2 SNEGSKA come from the germline V gene (reference sequence). CDR3 sequence (DNA): TGCAGTGCTACCCCACGGAACACCGGGGAGCTGTTTTTT. Translation gives CSATPRNTGELFF.

The rearrangement uses TRBV5-5 and TRBJ2-7; perhaps TRBD1 as D (6 bases). Germline CDR1 SGHKS, CDR2 YYEKEE (reference sequence). The CDR3 sequence is 14 residues long. Trimming cost V 4 bases and J 4 bases, with 15 bases left between them. In DNA, the CDR3 is TGTGCCAGCAGCGGAACAGGGCTTGGGTACGAGCAGTACTTC. Encoded protein: CASSGTGLGYEQYF.

This clonotype was counted ten times or more. The chain joins TRBV29-1 to TRBJ2-1, with D possibly being TRBD1 or TRBD2 (5 bases each). CDR1 and CDR2 (germline): SQVTM, ANQGSEA. V was pared by 3 bases and J by 5 bases, with 14 bases between. The CDR3 covers 14 residues. This CDR3 is CSVDPGRGDNEQFF. The CDR3 region has the DNA TGCAGCGTTGACCCGGGACGAGGAGACAATGAGCAGTTCTTC.

This clonotype was seen ten or more times. The chain combines TRBV7-2 with TRBJ1-4; D remains unclear. V lost 4 bases and J lost 5, with 8 bases in between. This CDR3 has 13 amino acids. Germline values: CDR1 SGHTA, CDR2 FQGNSA. CDR3 sequence (DNA): TGTGCCAGCAGCTCCTGGTTGAATGAAAAACTGTTTTTT. This translates into CASSSWLNEKLFF.

In its sample, this clonotype was seen a few times. V and J are TRBV7-3 and TRBJ2-1; a possible D gene is TRBD2 (6 bases). The CDR3 runs to 15 residues. Trimming shortened V by 9 bases and J by 5 bases, and 20 bases separated the two germline ends. Germline values: CDR1 SGHTA, CDR2 FQGTGA. The CDR3 reads CARGGGGSRNNEQFF. In DNA form, the CDR3 reads TGTGCCAGGGGGGGTGGGGGATCCCGAAACAATGAGCAGTTCTTC.

This clonotype was found many times. The chain links TRBV11-2 to TRBJ2-1; TRBD2 matches 10 bases. J was trimmed by 4 bases and V by 5 bases; bases with no gene match: 11. Germline V gene data show CDR1 as SGHAT and CDR2 as FQNNGV. This CDR3 is built from 17 residues. The CDR3 nucleotides read TGTGCCAGCAGCCACTTAGCGGGAGGTCCCCTATACAATGAGCAGTTCTTC. This sequence encodes CASSHLAGGPLYNEQFF.

This clonotype was recorded at least ten times. The gene calls are TRBV7-6 and TRBJ2-7; TRBD2 matches 9 bases. The V and J ends lost 4 bases and 7 bases, in that order; junction bases with no gene match: 5. CDR3 length equals 13 residues. Germline CDR1 is SGHVS and CDR2 is FNYEAQ. CDR3 loop: CASSSSGGREQYF. The CDR3 nucleotides read TGTGCCAGCAGCTCCAGCGGGGGGCGGGAGCAGTACTTC.

This clonotype was found many times. The genes are TRBV4-1 and TRBJ1-2; 7 bases fit TRBD1. V shed 3 bases and J 0 bases; nucleotides not matched to a gene: 13. This CDR3 is built from 18 residues. The germline V gene encodes CDR1 MGHRA and CDR2 YSYEKL. The CDR3, as DNA: TGCGCCAGCAGCCACCCAACAGGGGACCGAACACCTAACTATGGCTACACCTTC. It specifies CASSHPTGDRTPNYGYTF.

This clonotype has a count of ten or more. This chain joins TRBV10-3 and TRBJ2-3; no firm D call. This CDR3 is 16 amino acids long. Germline V lookup: CDR1 ENHRY, CDR2 SYGVKD. Trimming took off 3 bases at V and 1 base at J, with 14 bases between the two ends. CDR3: CAISERVILGTDTQYF. As DNA, the CDR3 is TGTGCCATCAGTGAAAGGGTCATCCTTGGCACAGATACGCAGTATTTT.

This clonotype was seen at least ten times. V and J are TRBV28 and TRBJ2-7; D may be TRBD2 (5 bases). With 8 bases removed from V and 4 bases from J, the gap between germline ends came to 18 bases. The CDR3 runs 14 residues. The germline V gene has CDR1 MDHEN and CDR2 SYDVKM. For the CDR3, the DNA is TGTGCCAGCGGGGTAACGCTAGGCGGGTACGAGCAGTACTTC. Amino acid sequence: CASGVTLGGYEQYF.

There are many counts of this clonotype. The chain joins TRBV10-3 to TRBJ2-1; no reliable D call. This CDR3 has 13 residues. V was pared by 3 bases and J by 8 bases, with 11 bases between. CDR1 ENHRY and CDR2 SYGVKD come from the germline V gene. Here the CDR3 DNA reads TGTGCCATCAGTGATATTGTATTCGATGAGCAGTTCTTC. It translates to CAISDIVFDEQFF.

The sample holds many counts of this clonotype. The chain joins TRBV12-3 or TRBV12-4 to TRBJ2-4; D might be TRBD1 (6 bases). This CDR3 spans 12 amino acids. Between the trimmed V and J ends, which lost 6 bases and 11 bases, there was a span of 14 bases. The CDR3 region has the DNA TGTGCCAGCAGCCCAACAGGGATGGTTCAGTACTTC. It is translated as CASSPTGMVQYF.

The sample holds many counts of this clonotype. V is TRBV4-3 and J is TRBJ2-1; D possibly corresponds to TRBD2 (6 bases). There are 18 residues in the CDR3. Per the germline V gene, CDR1 is LGHNA and CDR2 is YSLEER. Trimming pared 0 bases from V and 0 bases from J, leaving 15 bases between. The CDR3 protein is CASSQEGIAAFSYNEQFF. The CDR3 nucleotides are TGCGCCAGCAGCCAAGAGGGAATAGCGGCCTTCTCCTACAATGAGCAGTTCTTC.

This clonotype occurred many times. V and J are TRBV7-2 and TRBJ2-2; D not certain. Trimming stripped 7 bases from V and 6 bases from J, with 6 bases between. Germline assignment: CDR1 SGHTA and CDR2 FQGNSA. CDR3 length: 11 amino acids. This CDR3 reads CASTWAGELFF. DNA of the CDR3: TGTGCCAGCACCTGGGCCGGGGAGCTGTTTTTT. Supplemented by reference TRBV7-2 and TRBJ2-2, the full variable domain reads GAGVSQSPSNKVTEKGKDVELRCDPISGHTALYWYRQSLGQGLEFLIYFQGNSAPDKSGLPSDRFSAERTGGSVSTLTIQRTQQEDSAVYLCASTWAGELFFGEGSRLTVL.

The chain recombines TRBV7-2 with TRBJ2-7; 7 bases line up with TRBD2. V lost 2 bases and J lost 7; bases outside the gene matches: 26. Germline V lookup: CDR1 SGHTA, CDR2 FQGNSA. The CDR3 consists of 20 residues. Here the CDR3 DNA reads TGTGCCAGCAGCTTACTCGCCTGGAGCGCTAGCGCGGGAGCCCCGGGGGAGCAGTACTTC. Residues: CASSLLAWSASAGAPGEQYF.

In this sample, this clonotype turned up many times. The chain joins TRBV15 to TRBJ2-1; 7 positions match TRBD1. The CDR3 spans 16 residues. The germline V gene has CDR1 LNHNV and CDR2 YYDKDF (reference sequence). After removal of 1 base from V and 2 bases from J, the junction contained 5 bases not matched to a gene. The CDR3 reads CATSRGRGGAYNEQFF. In nucleotides, the CDR3 is TGTGCCACCAGCAGAGGAAGAGGGGGCGCCTACAATGAGCAGTTCTTC.

This chain uses TRBV18 with TRBJ2-7; D ambiguous. Germline CDR1 and CDR2: KGHSH and LQKENI. V was clipped by 2 bases and J by 0 bases, with 14 bases between them. CDR3 length equals 16 residues. The CDR3 DNA is TGTGCCAGCTCACCATTGGTCAACCCTTTCTCCTACGAGCAGTACTTC. This sequence encodes CASSPLVNPFSYEQYF. The variable domain in full, completed from reference TRBV18 and TRBJ2-7, reads NAGVMQNPRHLVRRRGQEARLRCSPMKGHSHVYWYRQLPEEGLKFMVYLQKENIIDESGMPKERFSAEFPKEGPSILRIQQVVRGDSAAYFCASSPLVNPFSYEQYFGPGTRLTVT.

This clonotype came up many times. This chain uses TRBV20-1 with TRBJ1-2; D ambiguous. Germline V gene sequence: CDR1 DFQATT, CDR2 SNEGSKA (reference sequence). Trimming cost V 0 bases and J 4 bases, with 9 bases left between them. This CDR3 contains 13 residues. CDR3 in DNA: TGCAGTGCTAGAGATCAGGAATCCTATGGCTACACCTTC. Translating it yields CSARDQESYGYTF.

This clonotype was counted at least ten times. The rearrangement links TRBV21-1 to TRBJ1-1; TRBD1, the table's D call, was not compared with the DNA. TRBV21-1 is flagged as a pseudogene. The CDR3 contains 16 residues. The CDR3, as DNA: TGTGCCAGCAGCAAAGTTTGGGACCACAGGGTCACTGAAGCTTTCTTT. Residues: CASSKVWDHRVTEAFF.

This clonotype was counted at least ten times. Here the CDR3 DNA reads TGTGCCAGCAGCTTCCCTGACACTGAAGCTTTCTTT. It codes for CASSFPDTEAFF. The chain carries TRBV7-9 and TRBJ1-1; D not resolved. This CDR3 has 12 amino acids. Trimming took 3 bases from V and 3 from J, leaving 5 bases between them. Germline CDR1 is SEHNR and CDR2 is FQNEAQ (reference sequence). Using reference TRBV7-9 and TRBJ1-1 for the parts outside the CDR3, the full variable domain is DTGVSQNPRHKITKRGQNVTFRCDPISEHNRLYWYRQTLGQGPEFLTYFQNEAQLEKSRLLSDRFSAERPKGSFSTLEIQRTEQGDSAMYLCASSFPDTEAFFGQGTRLTVV.

This clonotype was recorded many times. V is TRBV10-3 and J is TRBJ2-5; no firm D call. This CDR3 comprises 13 residues. Trimming pared 4 bases from V and 1 base from J, leaving 7 bases between. Per the germline V gene, CDR1 is ENHRY and CDR2 is SYGVKD. As DNA, the CDR3 is TGTGCCATCAGTGGACAATTCCAAGAGACCCAGTACTTC. This encodes CAISGQFQETQYF.

This clonotype has more than one count but fewer than ten. This chain joins TRBV7-9 and TRBJ2-7, with D possibly matching TRBD1 (5 bases). This CDR3 spans 14 amino acids. The ends were cut back, 5 bases at V and 1 base at J, with 12 bases in the middle. CDR1 is SEHNR and CDR2 is FQNEAQ in the germline V gene (reference sequence). The CDR3 protein is CASSPSQGSYEQYF. The CDR3 nucleotides are TGTGCCAGCAGCCCCTCTCAGGGATCCTACGAGCAGTACTTC.

This clonotype was seen only a few times. This sequence joins TRBV19 and TRBJ1-2; the match to TRBD1 covers 9 bases. Germline trimming cut 5 bases from V and 4 bases from J; bases unmatched to any gene: 17. The germline V gene has CDR1 LNHDA and CDR2 SQIVND (reference sequence). The CDR3 totals 18 residues. CDR3: CASSLARTGAFPSYGYTF. For the CDR3, the DNA is TGTGCCAGTAGTCTCGCTCGGACAGGGGCCTTCCCTTCCTATGGCTACACCTTC. Looking up the rest from reference TRBV19 and TRBJ1-2 gives the full variable domain: DGGITQSPKYLFRKEGQNVTLSCEQNLNHDAMYWYRQDPGQGLRLIYYSQIVNDFQKGDIAEGYSVSREKKESFPLTVTSAQKNPTAFYLCASSLARTGAFPSYGYTFGSGTRLTVV.

This clonotype has ten or more counts. CDR3: CASRGIAGGKYF. The CDR3 DNA sequence: TGTGCCAGCAGGGGTATAGCGGGGGGGAAGTATTTT. This chain connects TRBV7-8 to TRBJ2-3, with TRBD2 identical over 11 bases. Germline CDR1 reads SGHVS; CDR2 reads FQNEAQ. The CDR3 length is 12 residues. V was clipped by 6 bases and J by 13 bases; unmatched bases: 6.